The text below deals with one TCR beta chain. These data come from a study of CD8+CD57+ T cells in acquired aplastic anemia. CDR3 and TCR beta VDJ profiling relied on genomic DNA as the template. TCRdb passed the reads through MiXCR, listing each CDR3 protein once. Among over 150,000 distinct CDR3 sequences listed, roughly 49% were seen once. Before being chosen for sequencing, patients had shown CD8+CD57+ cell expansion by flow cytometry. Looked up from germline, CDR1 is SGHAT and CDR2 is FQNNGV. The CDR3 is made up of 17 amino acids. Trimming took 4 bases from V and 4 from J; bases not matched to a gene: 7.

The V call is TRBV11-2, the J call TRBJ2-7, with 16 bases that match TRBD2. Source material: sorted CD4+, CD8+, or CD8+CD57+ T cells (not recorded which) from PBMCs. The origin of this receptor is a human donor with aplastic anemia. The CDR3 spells CASSSTGLAGGLYEQYF. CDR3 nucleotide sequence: TGTGCCAGCAGCTCAACGGGACTAGCGGGGGGGCTATACGAGCAGTACTTC.